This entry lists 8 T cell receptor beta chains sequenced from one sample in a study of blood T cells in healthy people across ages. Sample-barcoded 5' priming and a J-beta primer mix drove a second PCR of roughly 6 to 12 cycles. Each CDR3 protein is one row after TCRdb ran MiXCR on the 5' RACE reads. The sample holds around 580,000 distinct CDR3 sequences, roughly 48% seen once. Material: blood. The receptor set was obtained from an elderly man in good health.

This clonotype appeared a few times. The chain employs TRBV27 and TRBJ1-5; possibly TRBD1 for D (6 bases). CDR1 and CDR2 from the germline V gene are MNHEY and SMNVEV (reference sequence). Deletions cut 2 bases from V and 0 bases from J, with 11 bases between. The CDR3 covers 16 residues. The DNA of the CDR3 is TGTGCCAGCAGTTTAAGGGGGGAGTATAGCAATCAGCCCCAGCATTTT. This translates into CASSLRGEYSNQPQHF.

The CDR3 sequence is CASSYRTSHTDTQYF. The CDR3 bases are TGTGCCAGCAGCTACCGGACTAGCCACACAGATACGCAGTATTTT. V usage is TRBV7-2 and J usage is TRBJ2-3, with 8 bases fitting TRBD2. The ends lost 4 bases at V and 2 bases at J; junction bases unmatched: 5. The CDR3 length is 15 residues. The germline V gene encodes CDR1 SGHTA and CDR2 FQGNSA.

CDR3 sequence: CASKELAGRSYNEQYF. The CDR3 DNA sequence: TGTGCCAGCAAGGAACTAGCGGGCCGCTCCTACAATGAGCAGTACTTC. This sequence joins TRBV6-2 or TRBV6-3 and TRBJ2-1, with TRBD2 identical over 9 bases. The J call may be mistaken, given a closer DNA end match to TRBJ2-7. CDR3 size: 16 residues. CDR1 and CDR2 from the germline V gene are MNHEY and SVGEGT.

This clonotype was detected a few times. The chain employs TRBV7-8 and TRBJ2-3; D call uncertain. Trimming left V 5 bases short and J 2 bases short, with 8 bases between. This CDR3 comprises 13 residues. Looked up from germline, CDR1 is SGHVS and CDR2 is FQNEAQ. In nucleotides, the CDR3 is TGTGCCAGCAGCCCCCTTGCCACAGATACGCAGTATTTT. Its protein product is CASSPLATDTQYF.

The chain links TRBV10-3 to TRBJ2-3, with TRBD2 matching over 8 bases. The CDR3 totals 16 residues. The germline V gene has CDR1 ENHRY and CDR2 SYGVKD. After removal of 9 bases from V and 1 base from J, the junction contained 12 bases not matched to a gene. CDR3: CAISQTLAGRTDTQYF. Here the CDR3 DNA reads TGTGCCATTAGTCAGACCTTAGCGGGGCGCACAGATACGCAGTATTTT.

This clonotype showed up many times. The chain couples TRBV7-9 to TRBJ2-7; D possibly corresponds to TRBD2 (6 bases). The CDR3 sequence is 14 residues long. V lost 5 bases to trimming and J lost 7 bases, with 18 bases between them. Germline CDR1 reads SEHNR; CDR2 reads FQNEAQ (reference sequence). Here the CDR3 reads CASSAINGGSEQYF. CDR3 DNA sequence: TGTGCCAGCAGCGCCATTAACGGGGGAAGTGAGCAGTACTTC. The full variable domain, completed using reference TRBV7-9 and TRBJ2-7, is DTGVSQNPRHKITKRGQNVTFRCDPISEHNRLYWYRQTLGQGPEFLTYFQNEAQLEKSRLLSDRFSAERPKGSFSTLEIQRTEQGDSAMYLCASSAINGGSEQYFGPGTRLTVT.

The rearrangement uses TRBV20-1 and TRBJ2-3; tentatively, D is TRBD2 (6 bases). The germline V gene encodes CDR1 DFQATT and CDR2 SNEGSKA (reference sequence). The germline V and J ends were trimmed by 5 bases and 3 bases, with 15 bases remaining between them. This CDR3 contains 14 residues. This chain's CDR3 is CSAPRLGWTDTQYF. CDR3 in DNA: TGCAGTGCTCCGAGACTAGGGTGGACAGATACGCAGTATTTT.

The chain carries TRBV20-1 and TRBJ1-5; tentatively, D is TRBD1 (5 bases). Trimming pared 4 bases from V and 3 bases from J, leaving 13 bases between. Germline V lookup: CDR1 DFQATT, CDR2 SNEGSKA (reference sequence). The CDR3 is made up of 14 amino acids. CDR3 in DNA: TGCAGTGCTAAGGACACGGGGGACAATCAGCCCCAGCATTTT. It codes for CSAKDTGDNQPQHF.